The rows below give T cell receptor beta chains drawn from one sample of a study of cytomegalovirus exposure and HLA in healthy donors. Sequencing was performed with immunoSEQ multiplex PCR; in TCRdb, only in-frame clones are kept and a portion is missing. This sample carries around 100,000 clones, roughly a tenth of them seen once, and the ten largest clones take 5.8%. Input material: PBMCs. Receptors were obtained from a man aged 40-55 years in good health and CMV-seropositive. Both conserved end residues are part of each CDR3. A D gene is named only where the DNA matches it firmly. The listing skips clone size in some rows; elsewhere it reads once, few, many or a size class.

v_call	clone_size	d_call	j_call	cdr3_aa	cdr3_nt
TRBV2	few	TRBD1	TRBJ1-1	CASTRGAGGNTEAFF	TGTGCCAGCACCCGTGGGGCAGGGGGAAACACTGAAGCTTTCTTT
TRBV4-1	NA	NA	TRBJ1-1	CASSQPIQLSLNTEAFF	TGCGCCAGCAGCCAACCTATACAGTTAAGTTTGAACACTGAAGCTTTCTTT
TRBV4-2	few	NA	TRBJ1-2	CASSPQTDMLYGYTF	TGTGCCAGCAGCCCCCAAACCGACATGCTCTATGGCTACACCTTC
TRBV28	few	TRBD1	TRBJ2-5	CASSLPTRDRVSGTQYF	TGTGCCAGCAGTTTACCTACCCGGGACAGAGTCTCGGGGACCCAGTACTTC
TRBV5-1	few	TRBD1	TRBJ2-1	CASSLSQGVNEQFF	TGCGCCAGCAGCTTGTCGCAGGGGGTGAATGAGCAGTTCTTC
TRBV30	NA	TRBD1	TRBJ2-3	CAWSVPGQGTDTQYF	TGTGCCTGGAGTGTACCGGGACAGGGGACAGATACGCAGTATTTT
TRBV11-1	few	NA	TRBJ2-1	CASASSTGNEQFF	TGTGCCAGCGCCTCCTCGACGGGAAATGAGCAGTTCTTC
TRBV11-2	few	TRBD2	TRBJ2-2	CASTEAGVNTGELFF	TGTGCCAGCACTGAAGCGGGAGTCAACACCGGGGAGCTGTTTTTT
TRBV19	NA	NA	TRBJ1-3	CASSIVSGKRSGNTIYF	TGTGCCAGTAGTATAGTATCAGGGAAGAGGTCTGGAAACACCATATATTTT
TRBV5-4	NA	TRBD1	TRBJ1-2	CASRGSGGDYGYTF	TGTGCCAGCAGAGGGTCAGGGGGCGACTATGGCTACACCTTC
TRBV6-5	NA	TRBD2	TRBJ2-7	CASRTSDKYEQYF	TGTGCCAGTAGGACTAGCGATAAGTACGAGCAGTACTTC
TRBV5-1	NA	TRBD2	TRBJ2-7	CASSPRPGLAGGPNEQYF	TGCGCCAGCAGCCCTCGCCCCGGACTAGCGGGAGGGCCCAACGAGCAGTACTTC
TRBV19	few	NA	TRBJ1-1	CASIPQGSSTEAFF	TGTGCCAGTATACCCCAGGGGAGCAGCACTGAAGCTTTCTTT
TRBV28	few	TRBD2	TRBJ2-2	CASSSAGGGELFF	TGTGCCAGCAGTTCGGCGGGGGGCGGGGAGCTGTTTTTT
TRBV7-9	few	NA	TRBJ1-1	CASSLTLTEAFF	TGTGCCAGCAGCTTAACGCTAACTGAAGCTTTCTTT
TRBV5-1	NA	NA	TRBJ2-1	CASSFDGSYYEQFF	TGCGCCAGCAGCTTCGACGGGAGTTATTATGAGCAGTTCTTC
TRBV5-1	NA	NA	TRBJ1-2	CASSFTGRDGYTF	TGCGCCAGCAGCTTTACAGGCCGAGATGGCTACACCTTC
TRBV28	NA	NA	TRBJ2-7	CASSFLSYEQYF	TGTGCCAGCAGTTTTCTGTCCTACGAGCAGTACTTC
TRBV6-1	NA	NA	TRBJ2-1	CASSSTGHEQFF	TGTGCCAGCAGTTCTACAGGTCATGAGCAGTTCTTC
TRBV7-6	many	NA	TRBJ2-7	CASSPTTGRVNEQYF	TGTGCCAGCAGTCCTACAACAGGCAGGGTAAACGAGCAGTACTTC
TRBV29-1	few	NA	TRBJ1-1	CSVTRQMNTEAFF	TGCAGCGTTACTCGACAGATGAACACTGAAGCTTTCTTT
TRBV19	few	TRBD1	TRBJ1-2	CASSPGQGTFRGYTF	TGTGCCAGTAGTCCGGGACAGGGAACGTTCCGTGGCTACACCTTC
TRBV6-1	NA	NA	TRBJ2-3	CASNTGGTDTQYF	TGTGCCAGCAATACCGGTGGCACAGATACGCAGTATTTT
TRBV5-1	NA	TRBD1	TRBJ1-2	CASSLIGQGSSGYTF	TGCGCCAGCAGCTTGATTGGACAGGGTTCGAGTGGCTACACCTTC
TRBV9	NA	NA	TRBJ2-7	CASSPRPTYEQYF	TGTGCCAGCAGCCCACGTCCAACTTACGAGCAGTACTTC
TRBV7-9	NA	NA	TRBJ2-6	CASSSTVQGKNSGANVLTF	TGTGCCAGCAGCTCAACGGTACAGGGAAAGAACTCTGGGGCCAACGTCCTGACTTTC
TRBV27	NA	NA	TRBJ2-2	CASSQRTGFTGELFF	TGTGCCAGCAGTCAACGAACAGGGTTCACCGGGGAGCTGTTTTTT
TRBV29-1	NA	NA	TRBJ2-7	CSVEDRDNYEQYF	TGCAGCGTTGAAGACCGGGACAACTACGAGCAGTACTTC
TRBV27	few	NA	TRBJ1-3	CASSRSSGNTIYF	TGTGCCAGCAGTCGGTCCTCTGGAAACACCATATATTTT
TRBV14	NA	NA	TRBJ1-4	CASSQVQREKLFF	TGTGCCAGCAGCCAAGTGCAGCGTGAAAAACTGTTTTTT
TRBV5-1	few	NA	TRBJ2-1	CASSLVGSLNEQFF	TGCGCCAGCAGCTTGGTCGGTAGTCTCAATGAGCAGTTCTTC
TRBV2	NA	NA	TRBJ2-7	CASSGEQASF	TGTGCCAGCAGTGGTGAACAGGCCTCCTTC
TRBV19	few	NA	TRBJ2-2	CASSIDRRANTGELFF	TGTGCCAGTAGTATAGACCGCAGGGCGAACACCGGGGAGCTGTTTTTT
TRBV2	NA	TRBD2	TRBJ2-5	CASSEELASGWEAQYF	TGTGCCAGCAGTGAAGAGTTGGCTAGCGGTTGGGAGGCCCAGTACTTC
TRBV18	few	NA	TRBJ2-2	CASSPGPGKLHIHTGELFF	TGTGCCAGCTCACCCGGGCCGGGAAAATTGCACATTCACACCGGGGAGCTGTTTTTT
TRBV10-3	many	NA	TRBJ1-1	CAISESGGGAEAFF	TGTGCCATCAGTGAGTCGGGAGGAGGCGCTGAAGCTTTCTTT
TRBV5-6	NA	NA	TRBJ2-2	CASLRAANTGELFF	TGTGCCAGCCTGAGGGCAGCGAACACCGGGGAGCTGTTTTTT
TRBV19	few	NA	TRBJ2-5	CASSIGRTPTSQYF	TGTGCCAGTAGTATAGGGAGAACCCCCACGTCCCAGTACTTC
TRBV7-6	NA	TRBD2	TRBJ2-5	CASSFNGLAGVQETQYF	TGTGCCAGCAGCTTTAATGGACTAGCGGGAGTTCAAGAGACCCAGTACTTC
TRBV13	NA	NA	TRBJ2-5	CASSLKQAETQYF	TGTGCCAGCAGTTTAAAACAGGCAGAGACCCAGTACTTC
TRBV27	NA	TRBD2	TRBJ2-7	CASSGLAGGPSEQYF	TGTGCCAGCAGTGGGCTAGCGGGAGGGCCTAGCGAGCAGTACTTC
TRBV13	few	NA	TRBJ1-1	CASSLVYEAFF	TGTGCCAGCAGCTTGGTCTATGAAGCTTTCTTT
TRBV28	few	TRBD1	TRBJ1-3	CASRVTGYGNTIYF	TGTGCCAGCAGGGTGACAGGGTACGGAAACACCATATATTTT
TRBV19	NA	TRBD1	TRBJ2-1	CARDPGQGTHEQFF	TGTGCCAGAGACCCGGGACAGGGGACCCATGAGCAGTTCTTC
TRBV11-2	NA	NA	TRBJ2-1	CASSLDFREQFF	TGTGCCAGCAGCTTAGATTTCCGGGAGCAGTTCTTC
TRBV4-2	NA	NA	TRBJ1-2	CASSHFTGLDYGYTF	TGTGCCAGCAGCCACTTCACAGGATTGGACTATGGCTACACCTTC
TRBV23-1	few	TRBD2	TRBJ2-7	CASSQLPGLAGPGSYEQYF	TGCGCCAGCAGTCAACTCCCGGGACTAGCGGGTCCAGGTTCCTACGAGCAGTACTTC
TRBV6-5	NA	TRBD2	TRBJ2-1	CASSLSGNRYNEQFF	TGTGCCAGCAGTCTTAGCGGGAACCGCTACAATGAGCAGTTCTTC
TRBV9	NA	TRBD1	TRBJ1-2	CASRPGQGVSGGYTF	TGTGCCAGCAGACCGGGACAGGGAGTAAGTGGTGGCTACACCTTC
TRBV5-1	few	NA	TRBJ2-7	CASRLADTGLEQYF	TGCGCCAGCAGATTGGCAGATACAGGGCTCGAGCAGTACTTC
TRBV9	NA	NA	TRBJ1-2	CASSGTGPNYGYTF	TGTGCCAGCAGCGGTACAGGGCCTAACTATGGCTACACCTTC
TRBV5-1	few	NA	TRBJ1-4	CASSSTDSSNEKLFF	TGCGCCAGCAGCAGTACGGACAGTAGTAATGAAAAACTGTTTTTT
TRBV5-3	NA	TRBD2	TRBJ2-7	CARSCPSGTTYEQYF	TGTGCCAGAAGTTGCCCTAGCGGGACAACCTACGAGCAGTACTTC
TRBV28	NA	TRBD2	TRBJ2-7	CASSLTAGTALGEQYF	TGTGCCAGCAGTTTAACAGCGGGAACGGCCTTGGGCGAGCAGTACTTC
TRBV28	few	TRBD2	TRBJ2-1	CASSSIGSGGYNEQFF	TGTGCCAGCAGTTCCATAGGTAGCGGGGGATACAATGAGCAGTTCTTC
TRBV18	few	NA	TRBJ1-4	CASSPAGAGEKLFF	TGTGCCAGCTCACCAGCAGGGGCGGGTGAAAAACTGTTTTTT
TRBV6-1	NA	NA	TRBJ1-5	CASSNQQAFNQPQHF	TGTGCCAGCAGTAACCAACAGGCTTTCAATCAGCCCCAGCATTTT